This T cell receptor (beta chain) was sequenced for a study of T-cell reconstitution after alpha-beta-depleted transplantation in children. Overall study results and limits: Reported findings indicate that, about two months after transplant, alpha-beta T cells came from several hundred expanded clones, which were derived from non-depleted graft cells. From newly produced T cells came most of the T-cell counts and diversity one year after transplant. Surviving recipient T cells and thymic progenitors underlay high day-60 TCRbeta diversity in some patients.

Researchers prepared the TCRbeta library using unique molecular identifiers, the study reports. TCRdb called the PCR reads again in MiXCR, with one record for every CDR3 protein. The data show approximately 500,000 distinct CDR3 sequences, with approximately 30% seen just once and just over 35% held by the top ten. This clonotype was detected a few times. Its target is not known. Germline V gene sequence: CDR1 SGHRS, CDR2 YFSETQ. There are 15 residues in the CDR3. V dropped 3 bases and J dropped 2 bases, with 12 bases sitting between them. This sequence was found in a boy younger than two with Wiskott-Aldrich syndrome, due to receive a stem cell transplant. The sample in question was PBMCs, obtained before TCRalphabeta/CD19-depleted stem cell transplant. This chain joins TRBV5-1 and TRBJ2-1, with unresolved D. The CDR3 region is CASSSEVVAYNEQFF. CDR3 bases: TGCGCCAGCAGCTCGGAAGTGGTAGCCTACAATGAGCAGTTCTTC.